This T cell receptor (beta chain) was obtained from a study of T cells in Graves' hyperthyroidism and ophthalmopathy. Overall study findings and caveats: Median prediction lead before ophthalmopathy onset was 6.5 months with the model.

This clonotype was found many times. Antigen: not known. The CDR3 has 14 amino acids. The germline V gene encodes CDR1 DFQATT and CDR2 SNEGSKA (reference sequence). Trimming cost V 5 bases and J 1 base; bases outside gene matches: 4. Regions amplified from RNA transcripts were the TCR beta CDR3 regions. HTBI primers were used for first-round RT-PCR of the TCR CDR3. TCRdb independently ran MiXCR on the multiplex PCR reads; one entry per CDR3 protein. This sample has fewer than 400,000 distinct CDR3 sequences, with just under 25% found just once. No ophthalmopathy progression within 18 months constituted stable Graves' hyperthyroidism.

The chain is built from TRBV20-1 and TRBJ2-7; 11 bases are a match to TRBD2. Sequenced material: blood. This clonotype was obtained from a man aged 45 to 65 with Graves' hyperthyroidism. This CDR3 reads CSAPGLADSYEQYF. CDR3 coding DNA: TGCAGTGCTCCGGGACTAGCGGATTCCTACGAGCAGTACTTC.